One and the same sample provided the 7 T cell receptor beta chains below, sequenced in a study of T-cell memory formation after mild COVID-19. MiXCR, applied by TCRdb to the 5' RACE reads, yields one record per CDR3 protein. The sample carries 450,000 to 650,000 distinct CDR3 sequences, roughly 20% recorded once. Material for sequencing was PBMCs or a T cell subset sorted from them (not recorded which). Receptors were obtained from an adult woman who had mild COVID-19 (a few samples of this study predate the infection). Cell type and time point are not known.

This clonotype occurred a few times. The chain is built from TRBV4-3 and TRBJ2-1; the D is unclear. The CDR3 runs 14 residues. The germline V and J ends were trimmed by 0 bases and 6 bases, with 9 bases remaining between them. Germline V gene lookup returns CDR1 LGHNA and CDR2 YSLEER. In nucleotides, the CDR3 is TGCGCCAGCAGCCAAGATCGTGGGGTCAATGAGCAGTTCTTC. It is translated as CASSQDRGVNEQFF.

The chain couples TRBV18 to TRBJ1-1; D might be TRBD1 (6 bases). Germline CDR1 is KGHSH and CDR2 is LQKENI. V was trimmed by 4 bases and J by 3 bases, leaving 12 bases between them. There are 14 residues in the CDR3. The CDR3 loop reads CASSRYSGDTEAFF. CDR3 DNA: TGTGCCAGCTCACGCTATTCAGGGGACACTGAAGCTTTCTTT.

This clonotype was seen a few times. The CDR3, as DNA: TGTGCCTGGGGGCCGGGACTAGCGGGGGGGCCCTACGAGCAGTACTTC. It codes for CAWGPGLAGGPYEQYF. This rearrangement joins TRBV30 to TRBJ2-7, with 16 bases identical to TRBD2. V shed 5 bases, J shed 2 bases, and the junction held 6 bases outside the gene matches. Germline-derived CDR1 and CDR2 are GTSNPN and SVGIG (reference sequence). The CDR3 covers 16 residues.

This chain links TRBV2 with TRBJ2-1; 11 bases match TRBD2. CDR1 is SNHLY and CDR2 is FYNNEI in the germline V gene. V lost 3 bases, J lost 1 base, and 2 bases stayed unmatched. The CDR3 spans 16 residues. This CDR3 reads CASSDTSGRSYNEQFF. The CDR3 DNA follows: TGTGCCAGCAGTGATACTAGCGGGAGATCCTACAATGAGCAGTTCTTC.

The V and J genes are TRBV5-1 and TRBJ1-1; D gene uncertain. From germline, CDR1 is SGHRS and CDR2 YFSETQ. The V gene lost 1 base and the J gene lost 1 base, with 11 bases spanning the gap. This CDR3 spans 15 amino acids. The CDR3 loop reads CASSLTAEKNTEAFF. In DNA, the CDR3 is TGCGCCAGCAGCTTGACGGCAGAGAAGAACACTGAAGCTTTCTTT.

The chain employs TRBV7-3 and TRBJ1-2; D is uncertain. This CDR3 is 14 amino acids long. V shed 2 bases and J shed 8 bases, with 15 bases lying between them. Germline V lookup: CDR1 SGHTA, CDR2 FQGTGA. CDR3 sequence reads: CASSLGPGSRGYTF. The CDR3 DNA follows: TGTGCCAGCAGCTTAGGTCCGGGGTCGAGGGGCTACACCTTC. Full variable domain (missing parts from reference TRBV7-3 and TRBJ1-2): GAGVSQTPSNKVTEKGKYVELRCDPISGHTALYWYRQSLGQGPEFLIYFQGTGAADDSGLPNDRFFAVRPEGSVSTLKIQRTERGDSAVYLCASSLGPGSRGYTFGSGTRLTVV.

This clonotype was seen a handful of times. The rearrangement joins TRBV5-6 to TRBJ2-5; a possible D gene is TRBD2 (7 bases). The CDR3 contains 15 residues. In germline, CDR1 is SGHDT, CDR2 YYEEEE. Trimming cost V 5 bases and J 1 base, with 15 bases left between them. The CDR3 DNA is TGTGCCAGCAGTATAACGGGGGGCCTCCAAGAGACCCAGTACTTC. As protein: CASSITGGLQETQYF.